This passage covers 23 T cell receptor beta chains from one sample sequenced in a study of T cells in tuberculosis. The assay was immunoSEQ multiplex PCR, and TCRdb's table has in-frame clones only and misses some. The table includes 40,000 to 50,000 clones, 95% detected once. The sequenced sample was PBMCs. All receptors derive from a donor under 30 with latent tuberculosis or without tuberculosis infection.

The chain uses TRBV7-9 and TRBJ2-7; 8 nucleotides agree with TRBD1. The ends lost 5 bases at V and 5 bases at J; junction bases unmatched: 11. The CDR3 runs to 15 residues. The germline V gene encodes CDR1 SEHNR and CDR2 FQNEAQ (reference sequence). CDR3 sequence (DNA): TGTGCCAGCAGCCCCCTCGGACAGGGTCGGCACGAGCAGTACTTC. The encoded protein is CASSPLGQGRHEQYF.

The CDR3 DNA follows: TGCGCCAGCAGTAAGGACAGGGGTGAAGAGACCCAGTACTTC. Translated: CASSKDRGEETQYF. The J gene is TRBJ2-5, the V gene TRBV5-1; 9 bases map to TRBD1. The CDR3 is made up of 14 amino acids. The junction had 5 bases not matched to a gene; V was cut back by 5 bases and J by 3 bases. The germline CDR1 and CDR2 sequences are SGHRS and YFSETQ.

The table lists this clone with a few counts. The rearrangement uses TRBV10-3 and TRBJ2-2; D is ambiguous. The germline gives CDR1 ENHRY, CDR2 SYGVKD. This CDR3 is built from 13 residues. Trimming shortened V by 8 bases and J by 7 bases, and 14 bases separated the two germline ends. CDR3 DNA sequence: TGTGCCATCGCGGAACCCGGTGTCGGGGAGCTGTTTTTT. This sequence encodes CAIAEPGVGELFF.

This rearrangement joins TRBV25-1 to TRBJ1-4; D is undetermined. CDR1 is MGHDK and CDR2 is SYGVNS in the germline V gene. This CDR3 region has 13 residues. V lost 5 bases to trimming and J lost 10 bases, with 14 bases between them. Here the CDR3 reads CASSSQAGGKLFF. CDR3 bases: TGTGCCAGCAGTTCCCAAGCCGGAGGAAAACTGTTTTTT.

This clone showed up just once. The V gene is TRBV7-2, the J gene TRBJ2-7; 13 nucleotides match TRBD2. Germline V CDR1 and CDR2: SGHTA, FQGNSA. J was trimmed by 2 bases and V by 4 bases; bases with no gene match: 2. This CDR3 has 15 amino acids. As DNA, the CDR3 is TGTGCCAGCAGCTCGGGACTAGCGGGGCCCTACGAGCAGTACTTC. This encodes CASSSGLAGPYEQYF.

Concerning this clone itself: The germline gene is not matched at one end of the junction; a read error may be the cause. The chain has TRBV11-2 and TRBJ1-1; no reliable D call. Per the germline V gene, CDR1 is SGHAT and CDR2 is FQNNGV. The CDR3 runs 11 residues. The CDR3 loop is CASSRNIEAFF. For the CDR3, the DNA is TGTGCCAGCAGCCGTAACATTGAAGCTTTCTTT.

V gene TRBV5-4 combines with J gene TRBJ2-1, with TRBD2 matching 10 bases. The CDR3 has 16 residues. Trimming took 4 bases from V and 5 from J; bases not matched to a gene: 9. Germline lookup yields CDR1 SGHNT and CDR2 YYREEE (reference sequence). The DNA for the CDR3 is TGTGCCAGCAGCCGGGAAGCGGGGGGGCGAAACAATGAGCAGTTCTTC. Encoded protein: CASSREAGGRNNEQFF.

A few counts support this clone. This CDR3 is also generated by other DNA sequences in the sample. V gene TRBV30 combines with J gene TRBJ1-3, with D possibly being TRBD1 (5 bases). V was trimmed by 3 bases and J by 0 bases, leaving 12 bases between them. CDR3 size: 15 residues. Per germline, CDR1 GTSNPN and CDR2 SVGIG (reference sequence). The CDR3 DNA sequence: TGTGCCTGGAGCCGGGACTCTGGCTCTGGAAACACCATATATTTT. Its protein is CAWSRDSGSGNTIYF.

The V gene is TRBV10-3, the J gene TRBJ2-1; 12 positions match TRBD2. CDR1 is ENHRY, CDR2 SYGVKD, per germline. This CDR3 comprises 15 residues. V lost 5 bases, J lost 4 bases, and 3 bases stayed unmatched. The CDR3 DNA reads as TGTGCCATCAGTAGGACTAGCGGGGCATACAATGAGCAGTTCTTC. It yields the protein CAISRTSGAYNEQFF.

The CDR3 sequence: CASSQISYTQYF. The CDR3, as DNA: TGTGCCAGCAGCCAAATTAGTTATACGCAGTATTTT. V is TRBV7-2 and J is TRBJ2-3; D is unresolved. This CDR3 spans 12 amino acids. Germline V gene sequence: CDR1 SGHTA, CDR2 FQGNSA. With 5 bases removed from V and 7 bases from J, the gap between germline ends came to 10 bases.

The chain combines TRBV5-1 with TRBJ2-1; unclear D gene. The CDR3 spans 14 residues. Per the germline V gene, CDR1 is SGHRS and CDR2 is YFSETQ. V lost 3 bases to trimming and J lost 5 bases, with 12 bases between them. The chain's CDR3 is CASSSPSGDNEQFF. DNA of the CDR3: TGCGCCAGCAGCTCCCCGTCCGGTGACAATGAGCAGTTCTTC.

The chain links TRBV9 to TRBJ1-2; D is possibly TRBD1 (6 bases). The V end lost 3 bases, the J end lost 2 bases, and 14 bases lay between the germline ends. The CDR3 sequence is 15 residues long. Per the germline V gene, CDR1 is SGDLS and CDR2 is YYNGEE. The CDR3 sequence is CASSAGGLRNYGYTF. The CDR3 DNA sequence: TGTGCCAGCAGCGCCGGGGGGCTTCGGAACTATGGCTACACCTTC.

This clone came up once. The junction departs from the called germline gene at one end, perhaps through a read error. The chain joins TRBV30 to TRBJ2-7; 11 bases are shared with TRBD1. This CDR3 region has 13 residues. CDR1 is GTSNPN, CDR2 SVGIG, per germline (reference sequence). CDR3 in DNA: TGTGCCTGGAGTCCCACTGGACAGGGGGCAAGGGGGTTC. Translating it yields CAWSPTGQGARGF.

In nucleotides, the CDR3 is TGTGCCAGCAGCCCAAAGCTAGCGGGGGGGAGCACAGATACGCAGTATTTT. Its protein is CASSPKLAGGSTDTQYF. The chain uses TRBV11-2 and TRBJ2-3; 12 nucleotides agree with TRBD2. The CDR3 length is 17 residues. In germline, CDR1 is SGHAT, CDR2 FQNNGV. V dropped 5 bases and J dropped 0; count of bases not matched to a gene: 6. Based on the CDR3 plus reference TRBV11-2 and TRBJ2-3, the full variable domain is EAGVAQSPRYKIIEKRQSVAFWCNPISGHATLYWYQQILGQGPKLLIQFQNNGVVDDSQLPKDRFSAERLKGVDSTLKIQPAKLEDSAVYLCASSPKLAGGSTDTQYFGPGTRLTVL.

This clone was picked up one time. The chain joins TRBV4-3 to TRBJ2-1; 12 positions match TRBD2. The germline gives CDR1 LGHNA, CDR2 YSLEER. This CDR3 spans 16 amino acids. Trimming removed 2 bases from V and 9 bases from J; junction bases left unmatched: 8. The CDR3 DNA is TGCGCCAGCAGCCAAAACCTAGCGGGGGGGTTTGGTGAGCAGTTCTTC. As protein: CASSQNLAGGFGEQFF.

J is TRBJ2-7 and V is TRBV11-2, with a weak D call TRBD2 (5 bases). The germline CDR1 and CDR2 sequences are SGHAT and FQNNGV. V was cut by 5 bases and J by 3 bases, with 14 bases left in between. The CDR3 is 14 amino acids. CDR3 sequence (DNA): TGTGCCAGCAGCCCTCCGGGATCCCACTACGAGCAGTACTTC. Its translation is CASSPPGSHYEQYF.

The rearrangement joins TRBV4-2 to TRBJ1-1; D perhaps matches TRBD1 (5 bases). V was cut by 0 bases and J by 4 bases, with 9 bases left in between. The CDR3 contains 14 residues. The V gene's germline CDR1 is LGHNA and CDR2 YNFKEQ. In DNA form, the CDR3 reads TGTGCCAGCAGCCAAGACAGGGTTTCCACTGAAGCTTTCTTT. Translating gives CASSQDRVSTEAFF.

V and J are TRBV5-6 and TRBJ1-4; the D is unclear. The CDR3 extends over 15 amino acids. V lost 3 bases, J lost 2 bases, and 11 bases lay in between. Germline CDR1 reads SGHDT; CDR2 reads YYEEEE. Here the CDR3 reads CASSSKRSTNEKLFF. Here the CDR3 DNA reads TGTGCCAGCAGCTCGAAACGGTCGACTAATGAAAAACTGTTTTTT.

The rearrangement joins TRBV28 to TRBJ1-1, with TRBD1 as a possible D gene (6 bases). From germline, CDR1 is MDHEN and CDR2 SYDVKM. The CDR3 covers 11 residues. Trimming stripped 5 bases from V and 8 bases from J, with 9 bases between. CDR3 sequence reads: CASSRTVEAFF. For the CDR3, the DNA is TGTGCCAGCAGTAGGACAGTAGAAGCTTTCTTT.

The gene calls are TRBV6-1 and TRBJ2-3, with D unclear. The CDR3 length is 14 residues. The V end was cut by 3 bases, the J end by 5 bases, with 12 bases between. Germline-derived CDR1 and CDR2 are MNHNS and SASEGT. The CDR3 protein is CASSDARELDTQYF. In nucleotides, the CDR3 is TGTGCCAGCAGTGATGCTAGAGAGTTAGATACGCAGTATTTT.

The rearrangement uses TRBV27 and TRBJ2-2; 10 bases line up with TRBD1. The CDR3 has 14 residues. The germline V gene encodes CDR1 MNHEY and CDR2 SMNVEV (reference sequence). Trimming at V came to 6 bases and at J to 3 bases, leaving 1 base not matched to a gene. CDR3 DNA sequence: TGTGCCAGCAGAGACAGGGGGCACACCGGGGAGCTGTTTTTT. Amino acids: CASRDRGHTGELFF.

This clone was detected only once. The chain is built from TRBV6-1 and TRBJ1-5; D gene uncertain. The CDR3 loop spans 12 amino acids. Trimming left V 3 bases short and J 5 bases short, with 5 bases between. Germline-derived CDR1 and CDR2 are MNHNS and SASEGT. CDR3 sequence: CASSDRHQPQHF. CDR3 sequence (DNA): TGTGCCAGCAGTGATCGTCATCAGCCCCAGCATTTT.

This chain links TRBV6-5 with TRBJ1-1; the D gene is possibly TRBD1 (6 bases). Trimming left V 6 bases short and J 8 bases short, with 10 bases between. The CDR3 loop spans 11 amino acids. Germline CDR1 MNHEY, CDR2 SVGAGI. The CDR3 region is CASSLTGEAFF. The CDR3 DNA sequence: TGTGCCAGCAGCTTAACAGGGGAAGCTTTCTTT.